The 30 T cell receptor beta chains below all came from one sample that was sequenced in a study of cytomegalovirus exposure and HLA in healthy donors. The PCR was carried out with 60 Vbeta primers and 13 Jbeta primers. Only in-frame clones appear in the TCRdb table, and some are missing; sequencing was by immunoSEQ multiplex PCR. This specimen shows about 77,000 clones; the ten leading clones hold about an eighth. Sequences were obtained from PBMCs. All receptors derive from a man aged 50 or older in good health and CMV-seropositive.

V usage is TRBV30 and J usage is TRBJ1-2; D is uncertain. The CDR3 has 12 residues. Trimming cost V 2 bases and J 4 bases, with 8 bases left between them. Germline CDR1 is GTSNPN and CDR2 is SVGIG (reference sequence). The CDR3 region has the DNA TGTGCCTGGAGTTCCGAGAGCTATGGCTACACCTTC. Protein: CAWSSESYGYTF.

J is TRBJ1-1 and V is TRBV2, with 7 bases fitting TRBD1. The CDR3 runs to 16 residues. CDR1 is SNHLY, CDR2 FYNNEI, per germline. V lost 4 bases and J lost 3; bases outside the gene matches: 11. As DNA, the CDR3 is TGTGCCAGCAGTGGGGGGACAGCTAGGTGGGACACTGAAGCTTTCTTT. It yields the protein CASSGGTARWDTEAFF.

This rearrangement joins TRBV6-6 to TRBJ1-5; TRBD1 matches at 9 bases. This CDR3 comprises 14 residues. CDR1 MNHNY and CDR2 SVGAGI come from the germline V gene (reference sequence). Trimming removed 6 bases from V and 6 bases from J; junction bases left unmatched: 6. The CDR3 DNA is TGTGCCAGCAGGATCGGACAGGGGATTCAGCCCCAGCATTTT. It encodes CASRIGQGIQPQHF.

This clone registers medium-sized by frequency. The chain couples TRBV19 to TRBJ1-1; tentatively, D is TRBD1 (6 bases). The V gene's germline CDR1 is LNHDA and CDR2 SQIVND (reference sequence). The length of the CDR3 is 14 residues. V was pared by 3 bases and J by 6 bases, with 14 bases between. CDR3 loop: CASSMTGRRAEAFF. The CDR3 DNA reads as TGTGCCAGTAGTATGACAGGACGGCGGGCTGAAGCTTTCTTT.

V usage is TRBV11-2 and J usage is TRBJ2-2; D might be TRBD1 (7 bases). Germline V gene sequence: CDR1 SGHAT, CDR2 FQNNGV. The length of the CDR3 is 19 residues. V was trimmed by 2 bases and J by 7 bases, leaving 26 bases between them. The CDR3 is CASSLWSGSQEGADGELFF. For the CDR3, the DNA is TGTGCCAGCAGCTTATGGAGTGGGTCCCAGGAGGGGGCCGACGGGGAGCTGTTTTTT.

The chain links TRBV5-8 to TRBJ2-2; D may be TRBD2 (6 bases). This CDR3 comprises 15 residues. Deletions cut 4 bases from V and 2 bases from J, with 12 bases between. Germline CDR1 and CDR2: SGHTS and YDEGEE. CDR3 DNA sequence: TGTGCCAGCAGCCCTTCGGGACTCAACACCGGGGAGCTGTTTTTT. Translated: CASSPSGLNTGELFF. Supplemented by reference TRBV5-8 and TRBJ2-2, the full variable domain reads EAGVTQSPTHLIKTRGQQATLRCSPISGHTSVYWYQQALGLGLQFLLWYDEGEERNRGNFPPRFSGRQFPNYSSELNVNALELEDSALYLCASSPSGLNTGELFFGEGSRLTVL.

The chain has TRBV5-1 and TRBJ2-5; 8 bases are shared with TRBD1. The junction had 2 bases not matched to a gene; V was cut back by 3 bases and J by 4 bases. The CDR3 consists of 13 residues. CDR1 is SGHRS, CDR2 YFSETQ, per germline. CDR3 in DNA: TGCGCCAGCAGCTCGGACAGGGTAGAGACCCAGTACTTC. Residues: CASSSDRVETQYF.

V usage is TRBV7-3 and J usage is TRBJ1-6, with 9 positions matching TRBD1. The CDR3 is made up of 16 amino acids. Germline CDR1 reads SGHTA; CDR2 reads FQGTGA. V shed 1 base and J 6 bases; nucleotides not matched to a gene: 4. The CDR3 nucleotides are TGTGCCAGCAGCTTAAGTGGGGGACAGGGTAATTCACCCCTCCACTTT. Translating it yields CASSLSGGQGNSPLHF.

V gene TRBV29-1 combines with J gene TRBJ1-1, with a tentative D call TRBD1 (5 bases). Germline assignment: CDR1 SQVTM and CDR2 ANQGSEA. This CDR3 has 13 residues. V gave up 7 bases and J gave up 4 bases, with 16 bases separating them. The CDR3 sequence is CSAAVGGGTEAFF. The CDR3 nucleotides are TGCAGCGCCGCTGTCGGGGGAGGCACTGAAGCTTTCTTT.

V is TRBV7-9 and J is TRBJ2-7, with 15 bases identical to TRBD2. After removal of 5 bases from V and 6 bases from J, the junction contained 14 bases not matched to a gene. Germline values: CDR1 SEHNR, CDR2 FQNEAQ (reference sequence). This CDR3 has 18 amino acids. As DNA, the CDR3 is TGTGCCAGCAGCCTCGGACTAGCGGGAGGGGAACGGCGTGTCGAGCAGTACTTC. Translating it yields CASSLGLAGGERRVEQYF.

The rearrangement joins TRBV6-1 to TRBJ1-6; 7 bases fit TRBD1. The germline gives CDR1 MNHNS, CDR2 SASEGT. The CDR3 is 17 amino acids. Trimming removed 4 bases from V and 4 bases from J; junction bases left unmatched: 10. CDR3 sequence: CASSGDRALPYNSPLHF. CDR3 DNA: TGTGCCAGCAGTGGTGACAGGGCCCTCCCTTATAATTCACCCCTCCACTTT.

The chain is built from TRBV19 and TRBJ2-3, with 7 bases identical to TRBD2. This CDR3 contains 18 residues. The germline V gene has CDR1 LNHDA and CDR2 SQIVND (reference sequence). The CDR3 loop is CVGRKLEGLAVSTDTQYF. CDR3 DNA sequence: TGTGTGGGGAGGAAGTTGGAGGGTCTAGCGGTTAGCACAGATACGCAGTATTTT.

This chain uses TRBV27 with TRBJ1-1, with 7 bases aligning to TRBD1. CDR3 size: 15 residues. CDR1 and CDR2 from the germline V gene are MNHEY and SMNVEV (reference sequence). V shed 5 bases and J 0 bases; nucleotides not matched to a gene: 6. CDR3 coding DNA: TGTGCCAGCAGTCTCCGGACAGGATTGAACACTGAAGCTTTCTTT. It encodes CASSLRTGLNTEAFF.

The V and J genes are TRBV6-1 and TRBJ1-1, with TRBD1 matching over 9 bases. Germline trimming cut 2 bases from V and 6 bases from J; bases unmatched to any gene: 7. Looked up from germline, CDR1 is MNHNS and CDR2 is SASEGT. There are 15 residues in the CDR3. In DNA, the CDR3 is TGTGCCAGCAGTGAACCATACAGGGGGCCGCCTGAAGCTTTCTTT. Translating it yields CASSEPYRGPPEAFF.

The chain uses TRBV5-4 and TRBJ1-1; a weak D match, TRBD1 (6 bases). CDR1 SGHNT and CDR2 YYREEE come from the germline V gene (reference sequence). V lost 4 bases and J lost 0, with 10 bases in between. This CDR3 has 14 amino acids. CDR3 amino acids: CASSVGQLNTEAFF. As DNA, the CDR3 is TGTGCCAGCAGCGTCGGACAGCTGAACACTGAAGCTTTCTTT. Complete variable domain (other parts from reference TRBV5-4 and TRBJ1-1): ETGVTQSPTHLIKTRGQQVTLRCSSQSGHNTVSWYQQALGQGPQFIFQYYREEENGRGNFPPRFSGLQFPNYSSELNVNALELDDSALYLCASSVGQLNTEAFFGQGTRLTVV.

In nucleotides, the CDR3 is TGTGCCAGTAGTATGAGGGCTAGCGGGCCGGACACCGGGGAGCTGTTTTTT. This gives the protein CASSMRASGPDTGELFF. V gene TRBV19 combines with J gene TRBJ2-2, with 8 bases matching TRBD2. V shed 3 bases and J 3 bases; nucleotides not matched to a gene: 9. CDR1 is LNHDA and CDR2 is SQIVND in the germline V gene (reference sequence). The CDR3 loop spans 17 amino acids.

This chain links TRBV27 with TRBJ1-4; D not resolved. Trimming cost V 3 bases and J 5 bases, with 16 bases left between them. CDR1 is MNHEY and CDR2 is SMNVEV in the germline V gene (reference sequence). This CDR3 is 16 amino acids long. In DNA form, the CDR3 reads TGTGCCAGCAGTTTGATAGGCTCTGGGCTGAATGAAAAACTGTTTTTT. The encoded protein is CASSLIGSGLNEKLFF.

The chain has TRBV19 and TRBJ1-1, with D tentatively TRBD1 (5 bases). The CDR3 has 15 amino acids. Deletions cut 7 bases from V and 0 bases from J, with 15 bases between. In germline, CDR1 is LNHDA, CDR2 SQIVND (reference sequence). For the CDR3, the DNA is TGTGCCAGTATGGGGCGGGAGGGGATGAACACTGAAGCTTTCTTT. It specifies CASMGREGMNTEAFF.

The chain employs TRBV30 and TRBJ2-2, with D possibly being TRBD1 (6 bases). The germline V gene encodes CDR1 GTSNPN and CDR2 SVGIG (reference sequence). The CDR3 covers 12 residues. CDR3 in amino acids: CALEGGTGELFF. In DNA, the CDR3 is TGTGCTTTGGAAGGGGGTACCGGGGAGCTGTTTTTT.

This sequence joins TRBV19 and TRBJ1-1; tentatively, D is TRBD1 (5 bases). V shed 5 bases and J shed 4 bases, with 14 bases lying between them. This CDR3 spans 14 amino acids. The germline gives CDR1 LNHDA, CDR2 SQIVND (reference sequence). CDR3 sequence: CASSPERGSTEAFF. Here the CDR3 DNA reads TGTGCCAGTAGTCCAGAACGGGGGAGCACTGAAGCTTTCTTT.

The chain joins TRBV5-6 to TRBJ1-2, with no clear D. Germline values: CDR1 SGHDT, CDR2 YYEEEE. The germline V and J ends were trimmed by 0 bases and 0 bases, with 12 bases remaining between them. The CDR3 is 16 residues long. This CDR3 reads CASSLAAGRANYGYTF. The DNA of the CDR3 is TGTGCCAGCAGCTTGGCCGCAGGCCGTGCTAACTATGGCTACACCTTC.

The chain has TRBV6-1 and TRBJ2-1; D not certain. Trimming took 1 base from V and 0 from J, leaving 7 bases between them. This CDR3 is 15 amino acids long. Germline loops: CDR1 MNHNS, CDR2 SASEGT. The CDR3 sequence is CASSEGATSYNEQFF. For the CDR3, the DNA is TGTGCCAGCAGTGAAGGAGCGACCTCCTACAATGAGCAGTTCTTC.

This sequence joins TRBV18 and TRBJ2-2; 7 nucleotides align to TRBD1. The junction had 11 bases not matched to a gene; V was cut back by 1 base and J by 3 bases. This CDR3 is built from 18 residues. The V gene's germline CDR1 is KGHSH and CDR2 LQKENI. The CDR3 nucleotides read TGTGCCAGCTCACCACGACGGCGGGCAGGGGGAGACACCGGGGAGCTGTTTTTT. Translation gives CASSPRRRAGGDTGELFF.

The chain carries TRBV28 and TRBJ1-1, with TRBD1 matching over 8 bases. There are 14 residues in the CDR3. Germline trimming cut 6 bases from V and 1 base from J; bases unmatched to any gene: 4. The V gene's germline CDR1 is MDHEN and CDR2 SYDVKM. Here the CDR3 reads CASSSGQGNTEAFF. In nucleotides, the CDR3 is TGTGCCAGCAGCTCCGGACAGGGGAACACTGAAGCTTTCTTT.

The J gene is TRBJ1-2, the V gene TRBV6-5; no clear D gene. Trimming stripped 3 bases from V and 7 bases from J, with 12 bases between. The germline V gene encodes CDR1 MNHEY and CDR2 SVGAGI. The CDR3 extends over 13 amino acids. The CDR3 here is CASSYGKGAGYTF. The CDR3 DNA reads as TGTGCCAGCAGTTATGGGAAGGGAGCTGGCTACACCTTC.

This chain links TRBV2 with TRBJ1-6, with 9 bases lining up with TRBD1. Germline values: CDR1 SNHLY, CDR2 FYNNEI. CDR3 length equals 18 residues. Trimming took 3 bases from V and 6 from J; bases not matched to a gene: 12. CDR3 sequence: CASSDVPGQGLFNSPLHF. Written as DNA, the CDR3 is TGTGCCAGCAGTGACGTCCCGGGACAGGGACTATTTAATTCACCCCTCCACTTT.

V usage is TRBV6-5 and J usage is TRBJ2-7; 10 nucleotides line up with TRBD1. The germline CDR1 and CDR2 sequences are MNHEY and SVGAGI. V was clipped by 6 bases and J by 5 bases; unmatched bases: 4. The CDR3 contains 13 residues. In DNA form, the CDR3 reads TGTGCCAGCAGGGACAGGGGGTTCGACGAGCAGTACTTC. It encodes CASRDRGFDEQYF.

The chain is built from TRBV5-5 and TRBJ1-2; TRBD1 is a possible D gene (5 bases). V was cut by 6 bases and J by 6 bases, with 21 bases left in between. This CDR3 spans 15 amino acids. The germline V gene encodes CDR1 SGHKS and CDR2 YYEKEE (reference sequence). For the CDR3, the DNA is TGTGCCAGCACCACCTCCCTAGACAGTTTCAATGGCTACACCTTC. Encoded protein: CASTTSLDSFNGYTF.

The CDR3 spells CASRPGTGREKLFF. The DNA of the CDR3 is TGCGCCAGCAGGCCCGGGACAGGTCGAGAAAAACTGTTTTTT. This chain links TRBV5-1 with TRBJ1-4; TRBD1 agrees at 8 bases. The CDR3 has 14 residues. Trimming took 5 bases from V and 8 from J; bases not matched to a gene: 8. Per the germline V gene, CDR1 is SGHRS and CDR2 is YFSETQ.

The rearrangement uses TRBV7-2 and TRBJ1-1; 9 positions agree with TRBD1. This CDR3 region has 16 residues. The V gene end was trimmed by 5 bases and the J gene end by 4 bases; junction bases not matched to a gene: 11. The germline V gene has CDR1 SGHTA and CDR2 FQGNSA. The CDR3 reads CASSPWGTGRPTEAFF. Written as DNA, the CDR3 is TGTGCCAGCAGCCCCTGGGGGACAGGGAGGCCCACTGAAGCTTTCTTT. Full variable domain (missing parts from reference TRBV7-2 and TRBJ1-1): GAGVSQSPSNKVTEKGKDVELRCDPISGHTALYWYRQSLGQGLEFLIYFQGNSAPDKSGLPSDRFSAERTGGSVSTLTIQRTQQEDSAVYLCASSPWGTGRPTEAFFGQGTRLTVV.